The following is a T cell receptor (beta chain) sequence with its context. These data originate in a study of T cells in localized non-small cell lung cancer. Germline CDR1 reads SGHTA; CDR2 reads FQGTGA. After removal of 6 bases from V and 5 bases from J, the junction contained 3 bases not matched to a gene. The length of the CDR3 is 13 residues. Libraries were prepared by immunoSEQ multiplex PCR; TCRdb keeps only in-frame clonotypes and omits some of them. The sample includes 50,000 to 65,000 clones, roughly 76% of them seen just once. This TCR came from a man between 40 and 70 years old with stage II lung adenocarcinoma. The sequences come from PBMCs, collected before any cancer treatment. V usage is TRBV7-3 and J usage is TRBJ2-2; 7 bases match TRBD2. The CDR3 coding sequence is TGTGCCAGCAGTCGACTAGCAACCGGGGAGCTGTTTTTT. It codes for CASSRLATGELFF.